Included here is one TCR beta chain sequence, with context. Investigators plated roughly 200,000 CFSE-labeled responder cells together with roughly 200,000 irradiated stimulator cells labeled with violet dye. Sorted after the reaction were proliferating CFSE-low CD3+CD4+ and CD3+CD8+ responders. The source of the sample is a study of graft-versus-host responses after intestinal transplantation. Looking at the study overall: The study gave all recipients anti-thymocyte globulin induction, then tacrolimus and steroids for approximately 3 years. Regarding the study as a whole: Some GvH clones were seen earlier in gut or blood, suggesting intestinal origin.

This table comes from immunoSEQ multiplex PCR, and its TCRdb copy is limited to in-frame clones, with some not included. The data show more than 13,000 clones, 35% seen once. Germline CDR1 SQVTM, CDR2 ANQGSEA. CDR3 length equals 12 residues. The J segment lost 1 base and the V segment lost 7 bases, leaving 3 bases of the junction unmatched. V is TRBV29-1 and J is TRBJ1-1; 7 bases align to TRBD1. This TCR came from a human patient who received an intestinal transplant. The sequencing used alloreactive CD8+ T cells from a mixed lymphocyte reaction culture, collected before intestinal transplant. Subset denoted: CFSE-low proliferating T cells sorted from roughly six-day pre-transplant mixed lymphocyte reaction (GvH or HvG direction). The CDR3 nucleotides are TGCAGCGGCCGGGACAGGAACACTGAAGCTTTCTTT. This encodes CSGRDRNTEAFF.